A selection of T cell receptor beta chains follows, all from one sample in a study of graft-versus-host responses after intestinal transplantation. Their antigens are not known. Produced via immunoSEQ multiplex PCR; TCRdb's table is partial and in-frame only. The sample records about 94,000 clones, about 91% being singletons. The starting material was unstimulated CD8+ T cells sorted from spleen or lymph node cells, obtained before intestinal transplant. These receptors came from a human donor who received an intestinal transplant. Each CDR3 is given with its conserved first and last residue. The order of the fields is D gene, V gene, clone size, J gene, CDR3 protein, CDR3 DNA. A D gene is named only where the DNA matches it firmly. Size is stated for part of the rows, as once, few or many counts, or as a class when the clone is expanded.

TRBD1	TRBV30	.	TRBJ2-7	CACTTGESYEQYF	TGTGCCTGCACGACAGGGGAGTCCTACGAGCAGTACTTC
TRBD1	TRBV7-9	.	TRBJ1-2	CASRPDRDLGGYTF	TGTGCCAGCAGACCGGACAGGGACCTGGGTGGCTACACCTTC
.	TRBV13	.	TRBJ1-1	CASSHPNTEAFF	TGTGCCAGCAGCCATCCGAACACTGAAGCTTTCTTT
TRBD1	TRBV7-9	few	TRBJ1-5	CASSPTWAGGKEPQHF	TGTGCCAGCAGCCCGACGTGGGCAGGGGGTAAGGAGCCCCAGCATTTT
TRBD1	TRBV27	few	TRBJ1-1	CASSLGQGARAFF	TGTGCCAGCAGTTTAGGACAGGGGGCGCGAGCTTTCTTT
TRBD2	TRBV28	.	TRBJ2-1	CASSLLRGDEQFF	TGTGCCAGCAGCCTTCTACGGGGGGATGAGCAGTTCTTC
.	TRBV6-5	.	TRBJ2-7	CASSQRVPYEQYF	TGTGCCAGCAGCCAAAGAGTCCCATACGAGCAGTACTTC
TRBD1	TRBV19	.	TRBJ2-7	CASSIAQGDGYEQYF	TGTGCCAGTAGTATCGCGCAGGGGGACGGGTACGAGCAGTACTTC
.	TRBV5-1	.	TRBJ2-7	CASSLALGGSYEQYF	TGCGCCAGCAGCTTGGCCCTTGGCGGGTCCTACGAGCAGTACTTC
.	TRBV19	.	TRBJ2-1	CASSIEEDSYNEQFF	TGTGCCAGTAGTATTGAGGAGGACTCCTACAATGAGCAGTTCTTC
TRBD1	TRBV11-2	.	TRBJ2-7	CASSPADRGYPYEQYF	TGTGCCAGCAGCCCCGCGGACAGGGGGTATCCCTACGAGCAGTACTTC
TRBD1	TRBV5-4	.	TRBJ2-2	CASSLGQGEHTGELFF	TGTGCCAGCAGCTTGGGACAGGGGGAGCACACCGGGGAGCTGTTTTTT
.	TRBV28	.	TRBJ1-5	CASSFRGGYNQPQHF	TGTGCCAGCAGTTTCCGCGGGGGGTACAATCAGCCCCAGCATTTT
.	TRBV27	.	TRBJ1-3	CASSPIKTGSAIYF	TGTGCCAGCAGTCCTATAAAAACAGGGAGCGCCATATATTTT
TRBD2	TRBV4-1	.	TRBJ2-1	CASSQDPLYLAGGPYNEQFF	TGCGCCAGCAGCCAAGATCCCCTCTACTTAGCGGGAGGGCCCTACAATGAGCAGTTCTTC